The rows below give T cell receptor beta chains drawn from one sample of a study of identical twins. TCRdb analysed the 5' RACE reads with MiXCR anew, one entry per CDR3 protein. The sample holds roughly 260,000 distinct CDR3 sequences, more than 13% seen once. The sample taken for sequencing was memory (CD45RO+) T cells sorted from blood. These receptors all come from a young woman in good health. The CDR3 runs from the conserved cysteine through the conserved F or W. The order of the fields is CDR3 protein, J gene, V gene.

cdr3_aa: CASSSRGPHEQYF; j_call: TRBJ2-7; v_call: TRBV11-3
cdr3_aa: CASSLKTLAKNIQYF; j_call: TRBJ2-4; v_call: TRBV7-9
cdr3_aa: CASSEVPRTTDTQYF; j_call: TRBJ2-3; v_call: TRBV2
cdr3_aa: CASSPPGQGKYEQYF; j_call: TRBJ2-7; v_call: TRBV18
cdr3_aa: CASSPSAGEQKLFF; j_call: TRBJ1-4; v_call: TRBV12-3/TRBV12-4
cdr3_aa: CASSPLGQGLEQYF; j_call: TRBJ2-7; v_call: TRBV3-1
cdr3_aa: CSAKEGGSNQPQHF; j_call: TRBJ1-5; v_call: TRBV20-1
cdr3_aa: CSARAGGAMGDTQYF; j_call: TRBJ2-3; v_call: TRBV20-1
cdr3_aa: CASSFGIAVFEQYF; j_call: TRBJ2-7; v_call: TRBV7-2
cdr3_aa: CSARDRESPLHF; j_call: TRBJ1-6; v_call: TRBV20-1
cdr3_aa: CASSFSSTASTDTQYF; j_call: TRBJ2-3; v_call: TRBV5-1
cdr3_aa: CANPQGGEQYF; j_call: TRBJ2-7; v_call: TRBV27
cdr3_aa: CASSDYYEQYF; j_call: TRBJ2-7; v_call: TRBV5-1
cdr3_aa: CASSSQGRGYTF; j_call: TRBJ1-2; v_call: TRBV27
cdr3_aa: CASTLGLGQSSFMNTEAFF; j_call: TRBJ1-1; v_call: TRBV7-2
cdr3_aa: CASSQGTGPRPQHF; j_call: TRBJ1-5; v_call: TRBV7-9
cdr3_aa: CASSPQGNNQPQHF; j_call: TRBJ1-5; v_call: TRBV5-6
cdr3_aa: CATRAGGQGTDTQYF; j_call: TRBJ2-3; v_call: TRBV24-1
cdr3_aa: CASRPQGPFTYEQYF; j_call: TRBJ2-7; v_call: TRBV6-2/TRBV6-3
cdr3_aa: CATSDYSDTQYF; j_call: TRBJ2-3; v_call: TRBV24-1
cdr3_aa: CASSLFQGDYDYTF; j_call: TRBJ1-2; v_call: TRBV7-9
cdr3_aa: CASSQRVSGQPQHF; j_call: TRBJ1-5; v_call: TRBV4-2
cdr3_aa: CASSQDPAAQETQYF; j_call: TRBJ2-5; v_call: TRBV4-2
cdr3_aa: CASSFGQGWETQYF; j_call: TRBJ2-5; v_call: TRBV11-2
cdr3_aa: CSARLLAGEQYF; j_call: TRBJ2-7; v_call: TRBV20-1
cdr3_aa: CASRGTSGVTDTQYF; j_call: TRBJ2-3; v_call: TRBV10-2
cdr3_aa: CASRQNYGYTF; j_call: TRBJ1-2; v_call: TRBV28
cdr3_aa: CATSPLHF; j_call: TRBJ1-6; v_call: TRBV2
cdr3_aa: CASNFGGGITDTQYF; j_call: TRBJ2-3; v_call: TRBV5-1
cdr3_aa: CASSWTGDNNQPQHF; j_call: TRBJ1-5; v_call: TRBV12-3/TRBV12-4
cdr3_aa: CASSVNGVSEPQHF; j_call: TRBJ1-5; v_call: TRBV2
cdr3_aa: CASSPSRDRTSGANVLTF; j_call: TRBJ2-6; v_call: TRBV18
cdr3_aa: CASSFVEGSTEAFF; j_call: TRBJ1-1; v_call: TRBV12-3/TRBV12-4
cdr3_aa: CSARDPLVAKNIQYF; j_call: TRBJ2-4; v_call: TRBV20-1
cdr3_aa: CASSQDPGLAENTGELFF; j_call: TRBJ2-2; v_call: TRBV4-3
cdr3_aa: CASAFYGSPTGEQYF; j_call: TRBJ2-7; v_call: TRBV7-2
cdr3_aa: CASSFTGRFGELFF; j_call: TRBJ2-2; v_call: TRBV12-3/TRBV12-4
cdr3_aa: CASSLVDRGAHEQFF; j_call: TRBJ2-1; v_call: TRBV7-8
cdr3_aa: CASRLQGAGEQFF; j_call: TRBJ2-1; v_call: TRBV3-1
cdr3_aa: CASSYEPLGGTGELFF; j_call: TRBJ2-2; v_call: TRBV6-5
cdr3_aa: CSARDNTDTQYF; j_call: TRBJ2-3; v_call: TRBV20-1
cdr3_aa: CASSLLAGDTGELFF; j_call: TRBJ2-2; v_call: TRBV4-1
cdr3_aa: CASGLHRGSNTGELFF; j_call: TRBJ2-2; v_call: TRBV12-5
cdr3_aa: CASSYSPGDAQGYTF; j_call: TRBJ1-2; v_call: TRBV12-3/TRBV12-4
cdr3_aa: CASSPGRSLLGGYTF; j_call: TRBJ1-2; v_call: TRBV12-3/TRBV12-4
cdr3_aa: CASSFFFPGSMQAFF; j_call: TRBJ1-1; v_call: TRBV7-2
cdr3_aa: CASSPVSLWTGGLSEQYF; j_call: TRBJ2-7; v_call: TRBV3-1
cdr3_aa: CACPGLAGDGEQYF; j_call: TRBJ2-7; v_call: TRBV30
cdr3_aa: CASSAFYGGVQETQYF; j_call: TRBJ2-5; v_call: TRBV9